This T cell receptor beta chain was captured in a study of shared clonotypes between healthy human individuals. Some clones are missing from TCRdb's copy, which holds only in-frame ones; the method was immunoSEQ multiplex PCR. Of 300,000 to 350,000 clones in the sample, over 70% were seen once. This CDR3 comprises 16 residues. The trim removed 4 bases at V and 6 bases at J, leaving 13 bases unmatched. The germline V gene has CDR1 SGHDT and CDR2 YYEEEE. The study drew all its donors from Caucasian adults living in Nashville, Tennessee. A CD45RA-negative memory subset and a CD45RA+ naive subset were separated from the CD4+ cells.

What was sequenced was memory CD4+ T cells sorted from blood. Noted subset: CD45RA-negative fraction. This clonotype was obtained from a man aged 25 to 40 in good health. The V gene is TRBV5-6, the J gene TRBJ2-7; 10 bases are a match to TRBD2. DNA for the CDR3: TGTGCCAGCAGCCCGGACGCTAGCGGGAGACTCATCGAGCAGTACTTC. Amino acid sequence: CASSPDASGRLIEQYF. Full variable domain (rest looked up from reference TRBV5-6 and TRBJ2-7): DAGVTQSPTHLIKTRGQQVTLRCSPKSGHDTVSWYQQALGQGPQFIFQYYEEEERQRGNFPDRFSGHQFPNYSSELNVNALLLGDSALYLCASSPDASGRLIEQYFGPGTRLTVT.